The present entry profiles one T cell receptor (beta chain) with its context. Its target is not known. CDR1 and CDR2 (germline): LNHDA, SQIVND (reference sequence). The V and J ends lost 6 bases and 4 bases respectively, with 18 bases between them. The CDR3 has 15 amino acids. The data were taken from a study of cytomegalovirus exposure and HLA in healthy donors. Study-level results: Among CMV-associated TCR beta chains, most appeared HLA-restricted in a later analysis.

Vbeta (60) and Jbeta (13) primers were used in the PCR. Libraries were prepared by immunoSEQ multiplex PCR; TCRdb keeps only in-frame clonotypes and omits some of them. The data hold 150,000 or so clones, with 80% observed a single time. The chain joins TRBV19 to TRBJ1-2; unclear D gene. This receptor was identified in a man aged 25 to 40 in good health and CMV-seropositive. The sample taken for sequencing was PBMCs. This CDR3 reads CASRGGPGFSYGYTF. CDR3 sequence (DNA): TGTGCCAGTAGAGGAGGTCCGGGGTTCAGCTATGGCTACACCTTC.